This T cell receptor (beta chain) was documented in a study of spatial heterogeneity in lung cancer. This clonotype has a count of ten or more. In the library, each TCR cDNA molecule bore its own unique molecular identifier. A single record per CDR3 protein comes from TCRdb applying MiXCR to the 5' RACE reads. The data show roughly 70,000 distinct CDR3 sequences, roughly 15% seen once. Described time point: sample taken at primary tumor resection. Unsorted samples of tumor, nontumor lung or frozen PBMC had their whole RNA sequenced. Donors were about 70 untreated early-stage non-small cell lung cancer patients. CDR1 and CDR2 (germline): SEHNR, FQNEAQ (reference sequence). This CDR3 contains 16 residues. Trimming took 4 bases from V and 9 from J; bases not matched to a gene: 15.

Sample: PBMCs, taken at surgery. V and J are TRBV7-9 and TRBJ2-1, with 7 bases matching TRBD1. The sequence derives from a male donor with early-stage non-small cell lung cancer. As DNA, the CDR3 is TGTGCCAGCAGCTCTGCACCGGGACAGTATATGGGTGAGCAGTTCTTC. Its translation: CASSSAPGQYMGEQFF.